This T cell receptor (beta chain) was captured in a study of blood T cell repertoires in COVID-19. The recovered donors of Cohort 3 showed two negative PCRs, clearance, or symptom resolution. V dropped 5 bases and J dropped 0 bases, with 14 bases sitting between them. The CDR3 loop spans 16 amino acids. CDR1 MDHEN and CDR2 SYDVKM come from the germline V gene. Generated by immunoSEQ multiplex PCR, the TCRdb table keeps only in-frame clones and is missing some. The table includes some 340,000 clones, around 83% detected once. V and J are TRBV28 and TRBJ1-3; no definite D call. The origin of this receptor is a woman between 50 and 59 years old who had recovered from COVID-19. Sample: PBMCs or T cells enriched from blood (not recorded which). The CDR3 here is CASSLPGWYSGNTIYF. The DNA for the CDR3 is TGTGCCAGCAGTCTCCCGGGTTGGTACTCTGGAAACACCATATATTTT.